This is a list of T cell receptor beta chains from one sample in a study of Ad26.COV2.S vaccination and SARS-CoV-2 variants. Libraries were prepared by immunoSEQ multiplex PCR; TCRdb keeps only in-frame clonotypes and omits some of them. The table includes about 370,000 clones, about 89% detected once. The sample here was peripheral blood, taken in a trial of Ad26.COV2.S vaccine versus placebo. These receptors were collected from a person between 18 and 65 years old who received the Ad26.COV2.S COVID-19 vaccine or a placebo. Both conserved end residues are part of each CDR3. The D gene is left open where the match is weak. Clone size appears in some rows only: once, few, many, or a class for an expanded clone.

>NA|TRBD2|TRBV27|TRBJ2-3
TGTGCCAGCAGCATGTTCCCCCACTCTAGCGGGAGACCAGATACGCAGTATTTT
CASSMFPHSSGRPDTQYF
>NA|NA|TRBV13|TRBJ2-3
TGTGCCAGCAGCTCGACAGGCCCTAGCGCAGATACGCAGTATTTT
CASSSTGPSADTQYF
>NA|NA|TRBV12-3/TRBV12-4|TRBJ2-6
TGTGCCAGCAGTTTAACGGGGGCCAACGTCCTGACTTTC
CASSLTGANVLTF
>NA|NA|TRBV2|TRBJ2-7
TGTGCCAGCACTGACAGCTACGAGCAGTACTTC
CASTDSYEQYF
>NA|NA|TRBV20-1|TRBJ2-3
TGCAGTGCTAGTCAGACGGGAGATACGCAGTATTTT
CSASQTGDTQYF
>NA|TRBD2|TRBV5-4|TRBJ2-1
TGTGCCAGCAGCCCTGGACTAGACAATGAGCAGTTCTTC
CASSPGLDNEQFF
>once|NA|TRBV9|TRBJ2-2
TGTGCCAGCAGCGTAGAGGGCAGGGGGAACACCGGGGAGCTGTTTTTT
CASSVEGRGNTGELFF
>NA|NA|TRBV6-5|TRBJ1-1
TGTGCCAGCAGTTACCGAATGCGGGTGAACACTGAAGCTTTCTTT
CASSYRMRVNTEAFF
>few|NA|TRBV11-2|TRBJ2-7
TGTGCCAGCAGCTTTAGCGGAAGTCGGTACGAGCAGTACTTC
CASSFSGSRYEQYF
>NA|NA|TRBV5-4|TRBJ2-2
TGTGCCAGCACCAACTCCTACACCGGGGAGCTGTTTTTT
CASTNSYTGELFF
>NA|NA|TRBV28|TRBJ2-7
TGTGCCAGCAGTCTCGGCGCCGATCTCGCCTCTTACGAGCAGTACTTC
CASSLGADLASYEQYF
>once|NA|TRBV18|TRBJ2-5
TGTGCCAGCTCACCAATACAGCAGGGCTTGGAGACCCAGTACTTC
CASSPIQQGLETQYF
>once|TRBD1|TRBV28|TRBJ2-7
TGTGCCAGCAGTGGAGGGGGACAGGGCCGCTACGAGCAGTACTTC
CASSGGGQGRYEQYF
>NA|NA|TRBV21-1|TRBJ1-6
TGTGCCAGCAGCAAGGTACAGACGCCTGGAAAAGGATCACCCCTCCACTTT
CASSKVQTPGKGSPLHF
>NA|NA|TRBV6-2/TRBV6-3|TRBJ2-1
TGTGCCAGCAGCTTCGGGGCTGAGCAGTTCTTC
CASSFGAEQFF
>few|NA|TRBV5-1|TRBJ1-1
TGCGCCAGCAGCTTGGGTGGTGGGACTGAAGCTTTCTTT
CASSLGGGTEAFF
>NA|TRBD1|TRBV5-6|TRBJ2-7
TGTGCCAGCAGCACTGAGACAGGGTATTTCAACGAGCAGTACTTC
CASSTETGYFNEQYF
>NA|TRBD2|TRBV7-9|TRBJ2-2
TGTGCCAGCAGCTTAAGGGGGACTAGTAAAAACACCGGGGAGCTGTTTTTT
CASSLRGTSKNTGELFF
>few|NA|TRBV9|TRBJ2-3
TGTGCCAGCAGCGAAGAGCAGTGGGGGGTAGATACGCAGTATTTT
CASSEEQWGVDTQYF
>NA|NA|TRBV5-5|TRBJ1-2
TGTGCCAGCAGCTCCTGGGGTTCAACTAACTATGGCTACACCTTC
CASSSWGSTNYGYTF